One sample yielded the 21 T cell receptor beta chains listed below, sequenced in a study of blood T cell repertoires in COVID-19. Using immunoSEQ multiplex PCR, the repertoire was profiled, and TCRdb retains in-frame clones only, with some absent. This table holds 300,000 to 400,000 clones, approximately 86% found once. Material for sequencing was peripheral blood. These receptors all stem from a woman aged 55-69 years with COVID-19, enrolled during active disease.

The chain combines TRBV5-5 with TRBJ2-7; D remains unclear. V lost 0 bases, J lost 5 bases, and 12 bases lay in between. CDR1 and CDR2 from the germline V gene are SGHKS and YYEKEE (reference sequence). The CDR3 runs to 14 residues. CDR3 in amino acids: CASSLEKVGNEQYF. Written as DNA, the CDR3 is TGTGCCAGCAGCTTGGAGAAAGTGGGCAACGAGCAGTACTTC.

The genes are TRBV7-2 and TRBJ2-1, with D possibly TRBD2 on 5 matching bases. This CDR3 contains 13 residues. Between the trimmed V and J ends, which lost 3 bases and 5 bases, there was a span of 8 bases. Germline V lookup: CDR1 SGHTA, CDR2 FQGNSA. The CDR3 sequence: CASSFGSDNEQFF. Written as DNA, the CDR3 is TGTGCCAGCAGCTTTGGGAGCGACAATGAGCAGTTCTTC.

CDR3 bases: TGTGCCAGCAGCCCCACTAGTTCCGGGGAGCTGTTTTTT. Translating it yields CASSPTSSGELFF. The rearrangement links TRBV9 to TRBJ2-2; a weak D match, TRBD2 (5 bases). CDR3 length: 13 residues. The germline V gene encodes CDR1 SGDLS and CDR2 YYNGEE. The V end lost 4 bases, the J end lost 6 bases, and 10 bases lay between the germline ends. Complete variable domain (other parts from reference TRBV9 and TRBJ2-2): DSGVTQTPKHLITATGQRVTLRCSPRSGDLSVYWYQQSLDQGLQFLIQYYNGEERAKGNILERFSAQQFPDLHSELNLSSLELGDSALYFCASSPTSSGELFFGEGSRLTVL.

The rearrangement links TRBV6-5 to TRBJ2-3; 13 nucleotides match TRBD2. This CDR3 comprises 15 residues. The V gene's germline CDR1 is MNHEY and CDR2 SVGAGI. The junction had 5 bases not matched to a gene; V was cut back by 2 bases and J by 9 bases. The CDR3 nucleotides read TGTGCCAGCAGTTACGGGACTAGCGGGATGGAAACGCAGTATTTT. Translated: CASSYGTSGMETQYF.

The chain links TRBV18 to TRBJ1-5; 9 bases match TRBD1. Germline V gene lookup returns CDR1 KGHSH and CDR2 LQKENI. The CDR3 contains 16 residues. Losses at the gene ends were 2 bases for V and 2 bases for J; bases not matched to a gene: 4. The CDR3 region has the DNA TGTGCCAGCTCACCATTGGGACAGGGTGGCAATCAGCCCCAGCATTTT. Amino acids: CASSPLGQGGNQPQHF.

Concerning this clone itself: An end of the junction does not agree with germline; a read error may underlie this. The rearrangement links TRBV13 to TRBJ2-6; 9 bases align to TRBD1. CDR1 PRHDT and CDR2 FYEKMQ come from the germline V gene (reference sequence). The CDR3 runs 18 residues. This CDR3 is CASSLGQGSWGGANVLTF. In DNA form, the CDR3 reads TGTGCCAGCAGCCTAGGACAGGGGTCTTGGGGTGGGGCCAACGTCCTGACTTTC.

The rearrangement uses TRBV6-5 and TRBJ2-3; 9 nucleotides match TRBD2. V dropped 6 bases and J dropped 3; count of bases not matched to a gene: 10. CDR3 length: 16 residues. Germline CDR1 reads MNHEY; CDR2 reads SVGAGI. The CDR3 bases are TGTGCCAGCAGCTACCAGCTGGCGGGGGGGACAGATACGCAGTATTTT. As protein: CASSYQLAGGTDTQYF.

CDR3: CASKTTGGSAETQYF. DNA of the CDR3: TGTGCCAGCAAGACTACGGGGGGGAGTGCGGAGACCCAGTACTTC. The chain recombines TRBV6-6 with TRBJ2-5; 8 bases fit TRBD2. Looked up from germline, CDR1 is MNHNY and CDR2 is SVGAGI (reference sequence). The CDR3 extends over 15 amino acids. The J segment lost 5 bases and the V segment lost 7 bases, leaving 12 bases of the junction unmatched.

The chain uses TRBV27 and TRBJ2-5, with 8 bases that match TRBD1. Germline CDR1 reads MNHEY; CDR2 reads SMNVEV (reference sequence). V gave up 1 base and J gave up 1 base; unmatched junction bases: 14. CDR3 size: 19 residues. CDR3 amino acids: CASSLYSSGGPGSQETQYF. In nucleotides, the CDR3 is TGTGCCAGCAGTTTATATTCCTCAGGGGGCCCGGGAAGCCAAGAGACCCAGTACTTC.

The rearrangement uses TRBV5-4 and TRBJ1-3; TRBD1 agrees at 10 bases. The germline gives CDR1 SGHNT, CDR2 YYREEE (reference sequence). CDR3 size: 17 residues. V dropped 6 bases and J dropped 0; count of bases not matched to a gene: 9. CDR3 coding DNA: TGTGCCAGCAACGACACGACAGGGGGCAACTCTGGAAACACCATATATTTT. This sequence encodes CASNDTTGGNSGNTIYF.

The rearrangement uses TRBV3-1 (or the pseudogene TRBV3-2) and TRBJ1-6; possibly TRBD1 for D (5 bases). Germline V gene lookup returns CDR1 LGHDT and CDR2 YNNKEL (reference sequence). There are 18 residues in the CDR3. V dropped 1 base and J dropped 6 bases, with 19 bases sitting between them. In DNA, the CDR3 is TGTGCCAGCAGCCAAGTAATAAAGGGGCTGAGTTTTAATTCACCCCTCCACTTT. Translated, it gives CASSQVIKGLSFNSPLHF.

The rearrangement joins TRBV7-2 to TRBJ1-3; D call uncertain. Germline-derived CDR1 and CDR2 are SGHTA and FQGNSA. This CDR3 comprises 16 residues. V was pared by 0 bases and J by 2 bases, with 11 bases between. CDR3 loop: CASSLAAADAGNTIYF. The CDR3 nucleotides read TGTGCCAGCAGCTTAGCGGCGGCAGATGCTGGAAACACCATATATTTT. The full variable domain, completed using reference TRBV7-2 and TRBJ1-3, is GAGVSQSPSNKVTEKGKDVELRCDPISGHTALYWYRQSLGQGLEFLIYFQGNSAPDKSGLPSDRFSAERTGGSVSTLTIQRTQQEDSAVYLCASSLAAADAGNTIYFGEGSWLTVV.

V gene TRBV5-5 combines with J gene TRBJ2-1; TRBD2 is a possible D gene (5 bases). CDR3 length: 13 amino acids. Germline lookup yields CDR1 SGHKS and CDR2 YYEKEE (reference sequence). Trimming took 0 bases from V and 15 from J, leaving 16 bases between them. The CDR3 protein is CASSLEWVGDPFF. In nucleotides, the CDR3 is TGTGCCAGCAGCTTGGAGTGGGTCGGGGATCCGTTCTTC.

V is TRBV12-3 or TRBV12-4 and J is TRBJ2-7, with D unresolved. V was pared by 5 bases and J by 4 bases, with 6 bases between. This CDR3 has 11 amino acids. CDR3 coding DNA: TGTGCCAGCAGTCCCAGTTACGAGCAGTACTTC. Protein product: CASSPSYEQYF.

The V gene is TRBV6-4, the J gene TRBJ1-2; a possible D gene is TRBD1 (5 bases). The V end was cut by 0 bases, the J end by 8 bases, with 13 bases between. Germline CDR1 and CDR2: MRHNA and SNTAGT. CDR3 size: 14 residues. CDR3 region: CASSDSGGERGYTF. The DNA of the CDR3 is TGTGCCAGCAGTGACTCGGGGGGGGAGCGCGGCTACACCTTC.

The chain is built from TRBV20-1 and TRBJ2-1; D is unresolved. V dropped 7 bases and J dropped 8 bases, with 12 bases sitting between them. Germline-derived CDR1 and CDR2 are DFQATT and SNEGSKA (reference sequence). The CDR3 consists of 11 residues. CDR3: CSVLRSDEQFF. The CDR3 nucleotides read TGCAGTGTTTTGAGGAGCGATGAGCAGTTCTTC.

This clone was detected only once. CDR3 region: CASSGQVGFQETQYF. The DNA for the CDR3 is TGTGCCAGCTCAGGACAGGTGGGGTTTCAAGAGACCCAGTACTTC. V and J are TRBV18 and TRBJ2-5, with TRBD1 matching 7 bases. The germline gives CDR1 KGHSH, CDR2 LQKENI. V was pared by 5 bases and J by 2 bases, with 8 bases of the junction left unmatched. This CDR3 contains 15 residues.

The chain links TRBV18 to TRBJ1-2, with 9 nucleotides matching TRBD1. Losses at the gene ends were 2 bases for V and 4 bases for J; bases not matched to a gene: 8. Germline V gene sequence: CDR1 KGHSH, CDR2 LQKENI. The CDR3 is 16 amino acids. CDR3 region: CASSPGSGTGFYGYTF. Here the CDR3 DNA reads TGTGCCAGCTCACCAGGGAGCGGGACAGGGTTCTATGGCTACACCTTC.

The chain recombines TRBV9 with TRBJ2-7, with 10 bases aligning to TRBD2. Trimming took 3 bases from V and 3 from J; bases not matched to a gene: 6. The germline V gene encodes CDR1 SGDLS and CDR2 YYNGEE. This CDR3 region has 15 residues. This CDR3 is CASSAQRGGFYEQYF. CDR3 in DNA: TGTGCCAGCAGCGCTCAGCGGGGGGGCTTCTACGAGCAGTACTTC.

The V gene is TRBV9, the J gene TRBJ1-3, with D possibly matching TRBD1 (6 bases). The CDR3 is made up of 14 amino acids. The ends were cut back, 0 bases at V and 2 bases at J, with 6 bases in the middle. The V gene's germline CDR1 is SGDLS and CDR2 YYNGEE. The CDR3 spells CASSVGQAGNTIYF. Written as DNA, the CDR3 is TGTGCCAGCAGCGTAGGACAGGCTGGAAACACCATATATTTT.

The chain employs TRBV7-9 and TRBJ1-1; 8 bases line up with TRBD1. The length of the CDR3 is 17 residues. Per germline, CDR1 SEHNR and CDR2 FQNEAQ (reference sequence). The V and J ends lost 5 bases and 0 bases, in that order; junction bases with no gene match: 11. The CDR3 nucleotides are TGTGCCAGCAGCACCCGACAGGGGCGGGGGATGAACACTGAAGCTTTCTTT. It specifies CASSTRQGRGMNTEAFF.